This T cell receptor beta chain was sequenced during a study of blood T cell repertoires in COVID-19. Methods used by the authors: Cell counts per sample came from amplifying reference gene primers. Produced via immunoSEQ multiplex PCR; TCRdb's table is partial and in-frame only. The D gene and trimming were derived from the DNA, and the V and J assignments and clone size from that table. This table holds more than 250,000 clones, roughly 90% found once. CDR1 and CDR2 from the germline V gene are MNHEY and SVGAGI. The CDR3 contains 15 residues. Trimming cost V 5 bases and J 4 bases, with 16 bases left between them. This clone was observed a few times. The study drew participants aged about 18 to 89 years from fewer than 30 US areas.

The V gene is TRBV6-5, the J gene TRBJ2-3, with D perhaps matching TRBD1 (6 bases). Sequenced sample: PBMCs or T cells enriched from blood (not recorded which). This TCR was recovered from a woman aged 18 to 35 with acute COVID-19. The CDR3 reads CASSKQGGRPDTQYF. As DNA, the CDR3 is TGTGCCAGCAGTAAACAGGGCGGGCGGCCAGATACGCAGTATTTT.